This T cell receptor (beta chain) was captured in a study of control samples from healthy donors and cancer patients. Trimming cost V 2 bases and J 9 bases; bases outside gene matches: 8. CDR3 length equals 15 residues. Per the germline V gene, CDR1 is SGHTA and CDR2 is FQGNSA. The assay was immunoSEQ multiplex PCR, and TCRdb's table has in-frame clones only and misses some. The sample shows about 120,000 clones, over 75% of them seen only once. The clonotype comes from a man aged 60 to 75 in good health. Sequencing was done on a sample of blood. The rearrangement joins TRBV7-2 to TRBJ1-5, with 9 positions matching TRBD1. The CDR3 DNA reads TGTGCCAGCAGCTTATCCCAGACAGGGGGAAGGCCCCAGCATTTT. This sequence encodes CASSLSQTGGRPQHF. The full variable domain, rest sourced from reference TRBV7-2 and TRBJ1-5, is GAGVSQSPSNKVTEKGKDVELRCDPISGHTALYWYRQSLGQGLEFLIYFQGNSAPDKSGLPSDRFSAERTGGSVSTLTIQRTQQEDSAVYLCASSLSQTGGRPQHFGDGTRLSIL.